These T cell receptor beta chains were read from a single sample in a study of cytomegalovirus exposure and HLA in healthy donors. The table came from immunoSEQ multiplex PCR; TCRdb's copy has only in-frame clones and leaves some out. The sample consists of over 250,000 clones, roughly 89% of them appearing once. Sequenced: PBMCs. The source is a man aged 35-49 years in good health and CMV-seropositive. Both conserved end residues are part of each CDR3. D genes are given only for firm matches. Clone size, where shown, is once, few, many, or a class for clones that have expanded.

TRBV19	.	.	TRBJ2-1	CASAPGYNEQFF	TGTGCCAGTGCTCCAGGGTACAATGAGCAGTTCTTC
TRBV6-6	once	.	TRBJ2-1	CASSTQAGRSYNEQFF	TGTGCCAGCAGTACCCAAGCGGGTCGCTCCTACAATGAGCAGTTCTTC
TRBV19	.	.	TRBJ2-2	CASKEASANTGELFF	TGTGCCTCTAAGGAGGCCTCCGCGAACACCGGGGAGCTGTTTTTT
TRBV9	.	TRBD2	TRBJ2-1	CASSVSPGGVNEQFF	TGTGCCAGCAGCGTATCACCGGGAGGGGTAAATGAGCAGTTCTTC
TRBV29-1	.	.	TRBJ1-2	CSVGYEGGVFNYGYTF	TGCAGCGTTGGTTACGAGGGTGGCGTGTTTAACTATGGCTACACCTTC
TRBV28	.	TRBD2	TRBJ2-2	CASSRGLATGELFF	TGTGCCAGCAGTAGAGGACTAGCGACCGGGGAGCTGTTTTTT
TRBV27	.	.	TRBJ2-1	CASSPRLGSIEQFF	TGTGCCAGCAGTCCCCGGCTAGGTTCGATTGAGCAGTTCTTC
TRBV2	.	.	TRBJ2-5	CASSGHPQETQYF	TGTGCCAGCAGTGGACATCCTCAAGAGACCCAGTACTTC
TRBV4-3	.	TRBD2	TRBJ2-7	CASSQDRAGGAYEQYF	TGCGCCAGCAGCCAAGATCGGGCGGGAGGGGCCTACGAGCAGTACTTC
TRBV18	.	TRBD1	TRBJ1-5	CASSPGQGDTQPQHF	TGTGCCAGCTCGCCTGGACAGGGGGACACTCAGCCCCAGCATTTT
TRBV28	.	.	TRBJ2-5	CASSLGRTGLGETQYF	TGTGCCAGCAGTTTAGGCAGAACAGGGTTGGGAGAGACCCAGTACTTC
TRBV19	.	TRBD1	TRBJ1-5	CASTPGTGNNQPQHF	TGTGCCAGTACCCCCGGGACAGGGAACAATCAGCCCCAGCATTTT
TRBV27	.	TRBD1	TRBJ1-1	CASSRRQGFVGEAFF	TGTGCCAGCAGTAGACGACAGGGGTTCGTCGGTGAAGCTTTCTTT
TRBV2	once	TRBD2	TRBJ2-1	CASSSLAGVMVEQFF	TGTGCCAGCAGTTCCCTAGCGGGAGTCATGGTTGAGCAGTTCTTC
TRBV19	.	TRBD2	TRBJ2-1	CASTTSGSLNEQFF	TGTGCCAGTACCACTAGCGGGAGTCTCAATGAGCAGTTCTTC
TRBV10-3	.	TRBD2	TRBJ2-1	CAISLAGGYNEQFF	TGTGCCATCAGCTTAGCGGGAGGCTACAATGAGCAGTTCTTC
TRBV7-9	.	TRBD2	TRBJ2-7	CASSSTGGEPGLGYEQYF	TGTGCCAGCAGCTCTACCGGGGGGGAACCGGGACTAGGCTACGAGCAGTACTTC
TRBV9	.	.	TRBJ2-1	CASSVAWGTGELNEQFF	TGTGCCAGCAGCGTAGCTTGGGGGACTGGGGAACTCAATGAGCAGTTCTTC
TRBV7-9	once	.	TRBJ2-5	CASSFPLETQYF	TGTGCCAGCAGCTTCCCGTTAGAGACCCAGTACTTC
TRBV19	.	TRBD1	TRBJ1-5	CASSVGQGNSGNQPQHF	TGTGCCAGTAGTGTAGGACAGGGGAATTCGGGCAATCAGCCCCAGCATTTT
TRBV5-1	.	TRBD1	TRBJ1-5	CASREQGREPQHF	TGCGCCAGCAGGGAACAGGGGCGGGAGCCCCAGCATTTT
TRBV29-1	.	TRBD1	TRBJ2-1	CSAEDRGDPFNEQFF	TGCAGCGCCGAGGACAGGGGGGACCCCTTTAATGAGCAGTTCTTC
TRBV4-2	.	TRBD1	TRBJ2-7	CASSPRTGGYEQYF	TGTGCCAGCAGCCCTAGGACAGGGGGCTACGAGCAGTACTTC
TRBV7-9	.	TRBD1	TRBJ2-7	CAITGGHSYEQYF	TGTGCAATTACAGGGGGTCACTCCTACGAGCAGTACTTC
TRBV19	.	TRBD1	TRBJ1-1	CASRGPGTGNTEAFF	TGTGCCAGTAGAGGACCCGGGACAGGGAACACTGAAGCTTTCTTT
TRBV12-5	.	TRBD2	TRBJ2-3	CASGGAGGLTDTQYF	TGTGCTAGTGGTGGAGCGGGAGGACTCACAGATACGCAGTATTTT
TRBV6-5	.	TRBD1	TRBJ2-7	CASKRTGSYEQYF	TGTGCCAGCAAGAGGACAGGGTCCTACGAGCAGTACTTC
TRBV19	.	TRBD1	TRBJ1-2	CASSIARTGGYGYTF	TGTGCCAGTAGTATAGCCAGGACAGGGGGCTATGGCTACACCTTC
TRBV5-1	.	.	TRBJ2-1	CASSFPGASNEQFF	TGCGCCAGCAGCTTCCCCGGTGCTTCCAATGAGCAGTTCTTC
TRBV10-3	.	TRBD2	TRBJ2-1	CAIRPTSDYEQFF	TGTGCCATCAGACCGACTAGCGACTATGAGCAGTTCTTC
TRBV9	.	TRBD2	TRBJ2-1	CASSVGGLAHNEQFF	TGTGCCAGCAGCGTAGGGGGACTAGCCCACAATGAGCAGTTCTTC
TRBV5-6	.	.	TRBJ1-1	CASSLGQSRNTEAFF	TGTGCCAGCAGCTTAGGACAGTCAAGGAACACTGAAGCTTTCTTT
TRBV4-1	.	TRBD2	TRBJ2-7	CASSQEPSGNYEQYF	TGCGCCAGCAGCCAAGAACCTAGCGGTAACTACGAGCAGTACTTC
TRBV4-3	.	TRBD1	TRBJ2-7	CASSPGTGSYEQYF	TGCGCCAGCAGCCCCGGGACAGGCTCCTACGAGCAGTACTTC
TRBV4-3	.	.	TRBJ2-3	CASSQDRTASTDTQYF	TGCGCCAGCAGCCAAGATAGGACAGCTAGCACAGATACGCAGTATTTT
TRBV4-2	.	.	TRBJ2-5	CASSQERLQETQYF	TGTGCCAGCAGCCAAGAAAGACTACAAGAGACCCAGTACTTC
TRBV5-8	few	.	TRBJ1-5	CASSLGRRVDQPQHF	TGTGCCAGCAGCTTGGGTCGGCGGGTTGATCAGCCCCAGCATTTT
TRBV11-2	.	.	TRBJ1-4	CASSLPGYEKLFF	TGTGCCAGCAGCCTCCCAGGTTATGAAAAACTGTTTTTT
TRBV13	.	TRBD1	TRBJ1-1	CASSTDRVRTEAFF	TGTGCCAGCAGCACGGACAGGGTTCGGACTGAAGCTTTCTTT
TRBV6-1	.	TRBD1	TRBJ1-1	CASSEVRTGGFTSRPGTEAFF	TGTGCCAGCAGTGAAGTCAGGACAGGGGGCTTTACTTCGAGACCCGGCACTGAAGCTTTCTTT
TRBV27	.	.	TRBJ2-7	CASSLSGGAYYEQYF	TGTGCCAGCAGTTTATCGGGAGGCGCCTACTACGAGCAGTACTTC
TRBV27	.	.	TRBJ1-4	CASSLWSGNEKLFF	TGTGCCAGCAGTTTATGGAGCGGTAATGAAAAACTGTTTTTT
TRBV6-1	.	TRBD1	TRBJ1-5	CASRLDREIQPQHF	TGTGCCAGCAGGCTAGACAGGGAAATTCAGCCCCAGCATTTT
TRBV6-6	.	.	TRBJ1-1	CASRILWSDTEAFF	TGTGCCAGCAGAATACTATGGTCGGACACTGAAGCTTTCTTT
TRBV5-1	.	TRBD2	TRBJ2-4	CASSRREVGIQYF	TGCGCCAGCAGTAGACGGGAGGTGGGCATTCAGTACTTC
TRBV5-1	few	.	TRBJ2-1	CASSLASGGHEQFF	TGCGCCAGCAGCTTGGCCTCTGGGGGCCATGAGCAGTTCTTC
TRBV18	.	TRBD1	TRBJ2-6	CASSPDRGRGSGANVLTF	TGTGCCAGCTCACCAGACAGGGGGCGCGGAAGCGGGGCCAACGTCCTGACTTTC
TRBV6-5	.	.	TRBJ2-7	CASSPISGGVYEQYF	TGTGCCAGCAGCCCCATTAGTGGCGGGGTCTACGAGCAGTACTTC
TRBV5-5	.	TRBD2	TRBJ2-7	CASSLAPLAGVSYEQYF	TGTGCCAGCAGCTTGGCCCCGCTGGCGGGAGTCTCCTACGAGCAGTACTTC
TRBV6-6	.	TRBD2	TRBJ2-1	CASRRLAGNVNEQFF	TGTGCCAGCAGGAGACTAGCGGGAAATGTAAATGAGCAGTTCTTC
TRBV7-3	.	TRBD1	TRBJ2-2	CASSAGGGELFF	TGTGCCAGCAGCGCAGGGGGCGGGGAGCTGTTTTTT
TRBV27	.	.	TRBJ2-2	CASSFFGTGELFF	TGTGCCAGCAGTTTTTTCGGCACCGGGGAGCTGTTTTTT
TRBV25-1	.	TRBD2	TRBJ2-1	CAIGLAGVEQFF	TGTGCCATTGGACTAGCGGGAGTTGAGCAGTTCTTC
TRBV14	few	.	TRBJ1-1	CASSQDSQIEAFF	TGTGCCAGCAGCCAAGATTCACAGATAGAAGCTTTCTTT